Following are 28 T cell receptor beta chains from one sample sequenced in a study of blood T cells in healthy people across ages (dated by TCRdb to the mid-2010s). Libraries were prepared through 5' RACE. The sequencer listed for this sample is Illumina HiSeq 2500. A second PCR of about 6 to 11 cycles was performed with a sample-barcoded 5' primer and a J-beta primer mix. The raw public data were reprocessed by TCRdb itself: fastp quality trimming at Q25, MiXCR clonotype calling, in-frame beta chains only. Entries are consolidated by CDR3 protein sequence, retaining the most common genes and DNA. For this sample the table gives 700,000 to 850,000 distinct CDR3 sequences, of which roughly 35% were detected only once. The top ten clonotypes cover about an eighth of the sample. Sample: blood. These receptors came from a man younger than 35 in good health.

The table lists this clonotype with a few counts. V gene TRBV6-6 combines with J gene TRBJ1-5, with no clear D. The ends were cut back, 5 bases at V and 0 bases at J, with 11 bases in the middle. This CDR3 region has 15 residues. CDR1 is MNHNY, CDR2 SVGAGI, per germline (reference sequence). The CDR3 loop is CASSRSDTSNQPQHF. CDR3 in DNA: TGTGCCAGCAGTCGAAGTGACACTAGCAATCAGCCCCAGCATTTT.

Only a few counts were recorded for this clonotype. This chain uses TRBV7-8 with TRBJ2-6; 16 positions agree with TRBD2. The CDR3 length is 19 residues. Germline values: CDR1 SGHVS, CDR2 FQNEAQ. The V segment lost 4 bases and the J segment 3 bases; nucleotides outside the gene matches: 6. The CDR3 spells CASSSPGLAGGLGANVLTF. The CDR3 bases are TGTGCCAGCAGCTCGCCGGGACTAGCGGGGGGGCTTGGGGCCAACGTCCTGACTTTC.

Written as DNA, the CDR3 is TGTGCCAGCAGACGAGGGACTAGCCAAGAGACCCAGTACTTC. Encoded protein: CASRRGTSQETQYF. The chain joins TRBV12-3 or TRBV12-4 to TRBJ2-5; TRBD2 matches 8 bases. The CDR3 loop spans 14 amino acids. The V and J ends lost 6 bases and 1 base, in that order; junction bases with no gene match: 4.

V and J are TRBV27 and TRBJ1-2; D is possibly TRBD1 (5 bases). This CDR3 has 15 residues. Per the germline V gene, CDR1 is MNHEY and CDR2 is SMNVEV (reference sequence). Trimming cost V 3 bases and J 9 bases, with 20 bases left between them. The CDR3 reads CASSFQKWDGRSYTF. The CDR3 bases are TGTGCCAGCAGTTTTCAGAAATGGGACGGGAGGAGCTACACCTTC.

This clonotype has at least ten counts. This CDR3 is CASSFRQGAYEQYF. Written as DNA, the CDR3 is TGTGCCAGCAGTTTCCGACAGGGGGCCTACGAGCAGTACTTC. V gene TRBV12-3 or TRBV12-4 combines with J gene TRBJ2-7; TRBD1 matches 9 bases. V gave up 3 bases and J gave up 2 bases; unmatched junction bases: 2. The CDR3 loop spans 14 amino acids.

This clonotype was counted only a few times. The V call is TRBV29-1, the J call TRBJ1-2, with 7 bases aligning to TRBD1. V dropped 6 bases and J dropped 9; count of bases not matched to a gene: 13. Per germline, CDR1 SQVTM and CDR2 ANQGSEA. The CDR3 spans 13 residues. This CDR3 is CSVAGGLRGSYTF. The CDR3 DNA reads TGCAGCGTGGCAGGAGGTCTCAGGGGGAGCTACACCTTC.

There are a few counts of this clonotype. The chain carries TRBV20-1 and TRBJ2-5, with D possibly matching TRBD1 (5 bases). The CDR3 sequence is 13 residues long. V was cut by 3 bases and J by 4 bases, with 12 bases left in between. Germline values: CDR1 DFQATT, CDR2 SNEGSKA (reference sequence). CDR3 DNA sequence: TGCAGTGCTAGGGGCAGGGCCGGAGAGACCCAGTACTTC. This gives the protein CSARGRAGETQYF.

Many counts were recorded for this clonotype. The junction shows a germline mismatch at one end, possibly a read error. J is TRBJ1-1 and V is TRBV5-1; 8 bases are shared with TRBD1. Germline CDR1 reads SGHRS; CDR2 reads YFSETQ. The CDR3 sequence is 15 residues long. The CDR3 DNA is TGTGCCAGCAGCCTAGAGACAGGGGAGAACACTGAAGCTTTCTTT. This translates into CASSLETGENTEAFF. Drawing the rest from reference TRBV5-1 and TRBJ1-1, the complete variable domain is KAGVTQTPRYLIKTRGQQVTLSCSPISGHRSVSWYQQTPGQGLQFLFEYFSETQRNKGNFPGRFSGRQFSNSRSEMNVSTLELGDSALYLCASSLETGENTEAFFGQGTRLTVV.

The chain employs TRBV6-2 or TRBV6-3 and TRBJ2-7; 10 nucleotides agree with TRBD2. The germline V gene encodes CDR1 MNHEY and CDR2 SVGEGT. This CDR3 is built from 15 residues. V lost 1 base, J lost 4 bases, and 4 bases stayed unmatched. This chain's CDR3 is CASSYWLAGEYEQYF. The CDR3 bases are TGTGCCAGCAGTTACTGGCTAGCGGGAGAGTACGAGCAGTACTTC.

This clonotype came up many times. The chain couples TRBV12-3 or TRBV12-4 to TRBJ2-1; D ambiguous. The CDR3 length is 12 residues. V was pared by 5 bases and J by 8 bases, with 10 bases between. CDR3 sequence (DNA): TGTGCCAGCAGTCCTATGGGTTATGAGCAGTTCTTC. Its translation is CASSPMGYEQFF.

This clonotype was counted a few times. The CDR3 loop reads CASSNLRGRNTEAFF. The CDR3 DNA reads TGTGCCAGCAGTAACCTCCGAGGGCGGAACACTGAAGCTTTCTTT. The rearrangement uses TRBV6-5 and TRBJ1-1, with no clear D. This CDR3 is built from 15 residues. V lost 5 bases and J lost 1, with 14 bases in between. In germline, CDR1 is MNHEY, CDR2 SVGAGI.

The chain carries TRBV7-2 and TRBJ1-2; weak D call: TRBD1 (5 bases). V was clipped by 5 bases and J by 13 bases, with 17 bases between them. CDR1 is SGHTA and CDR2 is FQGNSA in the germline V gene. The CDR3 consists of 12 residues. CDR3 sequence reads: CASSLRTGGGTF. The DNA for the CDR3 is TGTGCCAGCAGCCTCCGGACTGGGGGAGGCACCTTC.

This clonotype was observed a handful of times. V gene TRBV6-2 or TRBV6-3 combines with J gene TRBJ2-1, with D possibly TRBD2 on 5 matching bases. Trimming left V 5 bases short and J 8 bases short, with 16 bases between. Germline CDR1 MNHEY, CDR2 SVGEGT. The CDR3 spans 14 residues. CDR3 DNA: TGTGCCAGCAGTCTCCCGGGGATTCGGGATGAGCAGTTCTTC. Amino acid sequence: CASSLPGIRDEQFF.

The J gene is TRBJ2-1, the V gene TRBV12-3 or TRBV12-4; 11 bases agree with TRBD1. CDR3 length: 15 amino acids. Trimming took 5 bases from V and 6 from J; bases not matched to a gene: 6. The CDR3 nucleotides read TGTGCCAGCAGTGCGGGACAGGGGGTGAGCAATGAGCAGTTCTTC. Encoded protein: CASSAGQGVSNEQFF.

The rearrangement links TRBV19 to TRBJ2-1; D call uncertain. V lost 5 bases to trimming and J lost 10 bases, with 15 bases between them. This CDR3 comprises 13 residues. CDR1 is LNHDA and CDR2 is SQIVND in the germline V gene (reference sequence). The CDR3 DNA reads TGTGCCAGTAGTCCGTCGGTAGCCGGGGAGCAGTTCTTC. It specifies CASSPSVAGEQFF. Combining the CDR3 with reference TRBV19 and TRBJ2-1 gives the whole variable domain DGGITQSPKYLFRKEGQNVTLSCEQNLNHDAMYWYRQDPGQGLRLIYYSQIVNDFQKGDIAEGYSVSREKKESFPLTVTSAQKNPTAFYLCASSPSVAGEQFFGPGTRLTVL.

The V and J genes are TRBV9 and TRBJ2-6; D gene unclear. V shed 7 bases and J shed 4 bases, with 15 bases lying between them. CDR1 is SGDLS, CDR2 YYNGEE, per germline. The length of the CDR3 is 15 residues. Here the CDR3 DNA reads TGTGCCAGCTCCAAAGACCGGGCCGGGGCCAACGTCCTGACTTTC. Protein product: CASSKDRAGANVLTF.

The V gene is TRBV11-2, the J gene TRBJ2-1; possibly TRBD2 for D (6 bases). V was shortened by 4 bases and J by 2 bases, with 12 bases between the two germline ends. CDR3 length: 15 residues. Per the germline V gene, CDR1 is SGHAT and CDR2 is FQNNGV. The CDR3 bases are TGTGCCAGCAGCTCGACACTAGCCCCCTACAATGAGCAGTTCTTC. Amino acids: CASSSTLAPYNEQFF.

This clonotype was seen more than once but under ten times. The chain joins TRBV20-1 to TRBJ2-5; 7 bases align to TRBD2. Germline values: CDR1 DFQATT, CDR2 SNEGSKA (reference sequence). Losses at the gene ends were 0 bases for V and 5 bases for J; bases not matched to a gene: 9. This CDR3 region has 15 residues. CDR3 sequence (DNA): TGCAGTGCTAGAGATCTACAGCGGGGAGGGGAGACCCAGTACTTC. This translates into CSARDLQRGGETQYF.

This chain links TRBV3-1 with TRBJ2-7; TRBD2 aligns across 9 bases. Germline V gives CDR1 LGHDT, CDR2 YNNKEL (reference sequence). This CDR3 contains 18 residues. The V segment lost 3 bases and the J segment 7 bases; nucleotides outside the gene matches: 19. The CDR3 here is CASSHPGTSQATYNEQYF. The CDR3, as DNA: TGTGCCAGCAGCCACCCCGGGACTAGCCAAGCAACATACAATGAGCAGTACTTC.

The chain has TRBV12-3 or TRBV12-4 and TRBJ1-4, with unresolved D. The ends were cut back, 2 bases at V and 7 bases at J, with 8 bases in the middle. The CDR3 is 13 amino acids. In DNA, the CDR3 is TGTGCCAGCAGTTTAATAATTCGTGAAAAACTGTTTTTT. As protein: CASSLIIREKLFF.

The chain recombines TRBV15 with TRBJ1-3; maybe TRBD1 (5 bases). The CDR3 contains 16 residues. V gave up 1 base and J gave up 0 bases, with 10 bases separating them. The germline V gene has CDR1 LNHNV and CDR2 YYDKDF (reference sequence). DNA of the CDR3: TGTGCCACCAGCAGAGGGGCAGGGAGCTCTGGAAACACCATATATTTT. Encoded protein: CATSRGAGSSGNTIYF.

This clonotype appeared a few times. The chain combines TRBV7-9 with TRBJ2-3; D gene unclear. The CDR3 runs to 14 residues. V was trimmed by 5 bases and J by 1 base, leaving 10 bases between them. Germline CDR1 is SEHNR and CDR2 is FQNEAQ (reference sequence). The CDR3 here is CASSPPIGTDTQYF. The DNA of the CDR3 is TGTGCCAGCAGCCCGCCGATCGGCACAGATACGCAGTATTTT.

This clonotype was observed once. The V gene is TRBV12-3 or TRBV12-4, the J gene TRBJ1-1; D is uncertain. The CDR3 runs 14 residues. Trimming removed 5 bases at V and 0 bases at J, with 10 bases between. The CDR3, as DNA: TGTGCCAGCAGTCCGCCGCACGTGAACACTGAAGCTTTCTTT. Amino acids: CASSPPHVNTEAFF.

This chain connects TRBV20-1 to TRBJ1-5; weak D call: TRBD1 (6 bases). The CDR3 is 15 amino acids. Germline-derived CDR1 and CDR2 are DFQATT and SNEGSKA (reference sequence). V was cut by 4 bases and J by 1 base, with 14 bases left in between. The CDR3 is CSAKTQTGSNQPQHF. CDR3 in DNA: TGCAGTGCTAAAACTCAAACAGGGAGCAATCAGCCCCAGCATTTT.

This clonotype was found a few times. The chain joins TRBV5-6 to TRBJ2-7; possibly TRBD1 or TRBD2 for D (5 bases each). This CDR3 spans 12 amino acids. The V end lost 0 bases, the J end lost 6 bases, and 7 bases lay between the germline ends. Germline lookup yields CDR1 SGHDT and CDR2 YYEEEE. CDR3 DNA: TGTGCCAGCAGCTTGGCGGGGCTCGAGCAGTACTTC. Translated: CASSLAGLEQYF.

The rearrangement links TRBV5-1 to TRBJ2-5; possibly TRBD1 for D (6 bases). The J call is doubtful: the DNA matches TRBJ2-7 better. The CDR3 consists of 12 residues. Germline V gene data show CDR1 as SGHRS and CDR2 as YFSETQ. The CDR3 DNA sequence: TGCGCCAGCAGCTCCAGGGGTGTCGAGCAGTACTTC. This encodes CASSSRGVEQYF.

Comment on this clonotype: One junction end does not reproduce the germline sequence, and a read error may be involved. Here the CDR3 DNA reads TGTGCCGGCAGTTGGGAAGACGATAATCAGCCCCAGCATTTT. This codes for CAGSWEDDNQPQHF. This sequence joins TRBV7-9 and TRBJ1-5; no definite D call. The germline V gene encodes CDR1 SEHNR and CDR2 FQNEAQ (reference sequence). This CDR3 spans 14 amino acids. Variable domain in full (rest from reference TRBV7-9 and TRBJ1-5): DTGVSQNPRHKITKRGQNVTFRCDPISEHNRLYWYRQTLGQGPEFLTYFQNEAQLEKSRLLSDRFSAERPKGSFSTLEIQRTEQGDSAMYLCAGSWEDDNQPQHFGDGTRLSIL.

This clonotype occurred a few times. The chain combines TRBV7-2 with TRBJ2-5, with no clear D. CDR3 size: 13 residues. V lost 2 bases and J 4 bases, leaving 8 bases between the germline ends. Looked up from germline, CDR1 is SGHTA and CDR2 is FQGNSA. The CDR3 reads CASSLWQAETQYF. The CDR3 coding sequence is TGTGCCAGCAGCTTATGGCAGGCAGAGACCCAGTACTTC.